Listed below are T cell receptor beta chains from one sample, sequenced in a study of chemoradiotherapy in HPV16-positive cancers. Here immunoSEQ multiplex PCR was the method, and the copy in TCRdb shows in-frame clones only, minus some. The sample yields over 30,000 clones, about four fifths seen once. Sequenced material: blood, taken from a patient who underwent chemoradiotherapy. These receptor sequences come from a human donor with HPV-associated anogenital cancer. The CDR3 runs from the conserved cysteine through the conserved F or W. Fields, in order: clone size, D gene, CDR3 length, V gene, J gene, CDR3 protein, CDR3 DNA. A D gene is named only where the DNA matches it firmly. Rows may omit the clone size; those that give it use once, few, many or a size class.

size: -
D: TRBD1
length: 15
V: TRBV6-5
J: TRBJ1-1
CDR3: CASSRGQGANTEAFF
DNA: TGTGCCAGCAGCCGTGGGCAGGGGGCGAACACTGAAGCTTTCTTT

size: -
D: -
length: 16
V: TRBV5-1
J: TRBJ2-3
CDR3: CASSFRPGLSTDTQYF
DNA: TGCGCCAGCAGCTTCAGGCCGGGACTCAGCACAGATACGCAGTATTTT

size: -
D: TRBD1
length: 15
V: TRBV23-1
J: TRBJ1-1
CDR3: CASSQPGQAFPEAFF
DNA: TGCGCCAGCAGTCAACCGGGACAGGCGTTCCCTGAAGCTTTCTTT

size: few
D: TRBD2
length: 16
V: TRBV2
J: TRBJ2-1
CDR3: CASSELAGGLYNEQFF
DNA: TGTGCCAGCAGTGAACTAGCGGGGGGTTTATACAATGAGCAGTTCTTC

size: -
D: TRBD1
length: 14
V: TRBV6-5
J: TRBJ1-1
CDR3: CASSGQGKNTEAFF
DNA: TGTGCCAGCAGTGGACAGGGGAAGAACACTGAAGCTTTCTTT

size: -
D: -
length: 14
V: TRBV7-9
J: TRBJ1-1
CDR3: CASSLSKGNTEAFF
DNA: TGTGCCAGCAGCTTGTCAAAGGGGAACACTGAAGCTTTCTTT

size: -
D: -
length: 14
V: TRBV18
J: TRBJ2-5
CDR3: CASSGSNPQETQYF
DNA: TGTGCCAGCTCAGGCAGCAACCCTCAAGAGACCCAGTACTTC

size: -
D: -
length: 15
V: TRBV4-3
J: TRBJ1-3
CDR3: CASSPTSSSGNTIYF
DNA: TGCGCCAGCAGCCCGACTTCATCCTCTGGAAACACCATATATTTT

size: -
D: TRBD2
length: 16
V: TRBV7-8
J: TRBJ2-1
CDR3: CASGETGLAGVDEQFF
DNA: TGTGCCAGCGGCGAGACGGGACTAGCGGGGGTTGATGAGCAGTTCTTC

size: -
D: -
length: 13
V: TRBV12-5
J: TRBJ2-5
CDR3: CASGLVLQETQYF
DNA: TGTGCTAGTGGTTTGGTACTCCAGGAGACCCAGTACTTC

size: -
D: -
length: 15
V: TRBV7-8
J: TRBJ1-2
CDR3: CASSLVPGQLYGYTF
DNA: TGTGCCAGCAGCTTAGTGCCGGGACAACTCTATGGCTACACCTTC